One and the same sample provided the 20 T cell receptor beta chains below, sequenced in a study of T cell changes during pregnancy in multiple sclerosis (dated by TCRdb to about 2019). Receptors were amplified or captured by the immunoSEQ multiplex PCR assay. This is the immuneACCESS table as TCRdb keeps it, with only in-frame sequences that have V and J called. A part of the clones is gone; compared with another copy, unresolved V genes explain less than half, and the rest is unexplained. This sample gives some 57,000 clones in total; 85% to 90% of them show up just once. The ten largest clonotypes hold approximately 1% of the sample. The input for sequencing was peripheral blood, taken in the first trimester of pregnancy. The receptors derive from a female donor in good health, enrolled as a control in a pregnancy study.

The chain employs TRBV5-1 and TRBJ1-5; the D gene is possibly TRBD1 (5 bases). The length of the CDR3 is 16 residues. Germline V gives CDR1 SGHRS, CDR2 YFSETQ. V was trimmed by 3 bases and J by 0 bases, leaving 13 bases between them. CDR3 sequence: CASSWGGGDSNQPQHF. In DNA, the CDR3 is TGCGCCAGCAGCTGGGGGGGAGGGGATAGCAATCAGCCCCAGCATTTT.

The chain joins TRBV29-1 to TRBJ2-5; a weak D match, TRBD2 (6 bases). There are 12 residues in the CDR3. Per germline, CDR1 SQVTM and CDR2 ANQGSEA. V lost 5 bases to trimming and J lost 11 bases, with 18 bases between them. CDR3 nucleotides: TGCAGCGTTTCCGGGGGACGGGGAGAGCAGTACTTC. Its protein is CSVSGGRGEQYF.

The rearrangement joins TRBV14 to TRBJ2-7; D is possibly TRBD1 (6 bases). Trimming left V 8 bases short and J 6 bases short, with 17 bases between. The CDR3 has 13 residues. Germline loops: CDR1 SGHDN, CDR2 FVKESK. CDR3 DNA sequence: TGTGCCAGCGCCACAACCAAGGACAGCGAGCAGTACTTC. Translation: CASATTKDSEQYF.

The J gene is TRBJ1-1, the V gene TRBV7-9; possibly TRBD1 for D (5 bases). The CDR3 totals 15 residues. The V gene's germline CDR1 is SEHNR and CDR2 FQNEAQ (reference sequence). The ends were cut back, 8 bases at V and 1 base at J, with 17 bases in the middle. The CDR3 DNA reads as TGTGCCAGCTGGGTGCTGGGGGGGACGAACACTGAAGCTTTCTTT. It yields the protein CASWVLGGTNTEAFF. Together with reference TRBV7-9 and TRBJ1-1, the CDR3 gives the full variable domain: DTGVSQNPRHKITKRGQNVTFRCDPISEHNRLYWYRQTLGQGPEFLTYFQNEAQLEKSRLLSDRFSAERPKGSFSTLEIQRTEQGDSAMYLCASWVLGGTNTEAFFGQGTRLTVV.

The V call is TRBV5-6, the J call TRBJ2-3, with 10 bases matching TRBD1. Germline V gene sequence: CDR1 SGHDT, CDR2 YYEEEE. The V and J ends lost 0 bases and 4 bases, in that order; junction bases with no gene match: 2. CDR3 length: 15 residues. CDR3 in amino acids: CASSLGGTGADTQYF. The CDR3 DNA sequence: TGTGCCAGCAGCTTGGGAGGGACAGGGGCAGATACGCAGTATTTT.

This clone was detected only once. The V and J genes are TRBV15 and TRBJ2-7, with 7 bases identical to TRBD2. This CDR3 is 14 amino acids long. The V and J ends lost 3 bases and 0 bases, in that order; junction bases with no gene match: 2. Germline V gene sequence: CDR1 LNHNV, CDR2 YYDKDF (reference sequence). DNA for the CDR3: TGTGCCACCAGCAGGCGGGGGTCCTCCTACGAGCAGTACTTC. Translation: CATSRRGSSYEQYF.

The rearrangement uses TRBV9 and TRBJ2-7; a possible D gene is TRBD2 (6 bases). Germline values: CDR1 SGDLS, CDR2 YYNGEE. This CDR3 has 18 amino acids. V lost 0 bases and J 0 bases, leaving 19 bases between the germline ends. The CDR3 DNA reads as TGTGCCAGCAGCGTAGGTTTGGTTAGCGGATCAATCTCCTACGAGCAGTACTTC. Its protein product is CASSVGLVSGSISYEQYF.

The chain employs TRBV5-8 and TRBJ1-2; perhaps TRBD1 as D (6 bases). CDR1 is SGHTS and CDR2 is YDEGEE in the germline V gene. The CDR3 has 14 residues. The V end lost 3 bases, the J end lost 0 bases, and 9 bases lay between the germline ends. The CDR3 nucleotides are TGTGCCAGCAGCTGGACAGTAGCTAACTATGGCTACACCTTC. Its protein product is CASSWTVANYGYTF.

This chain links TRBV9 with TRBJ2-1; 7 bases agree with TRBD1. J was trimmed by 3 bases and V by 0 bases; bases with no gene match: 3. The germline V gene has CDR1 SGDLS and CDR2 YYNGEE. The CDR3 spans 15 residues. The CDR3 spells CASSVDRDSYNEQFF. The CDR3 coding sequence is TGTGCCAGCAGCGTAGATCGGGACAGCTACAATGAGCAGTTCTTC. Together with reference TRBV9 and TRBJ2-1, the CDR3 gives the full variable domain: DSGVTQTPKHLITATGQRVTLRCSPRSGDLSVYWYQQSLDQGLQFLIQYYNGEERAKGNILERFSAQQFPDLHSELNLSSLELGDSALYFCASSVDRDSYNEQFFGPGTRLTVL.

The chain joins TRBV10-3 to TRBJ1-1; D uncertain. The CDR3 is 11 residues long. The germline V gene encodes CDR1 ENHRY and CDR2 SYGVKD. The V end was cut by 8 bases, the J end by 1 base, with 5 bases between. Here the CDR3 DNA reads TGTGCCATCGCGGGGAACACTGAAGCTTTCTTT. It is translated as CAIAGNTEAFF.

This chain connects TRBV5-1 to TRBJ1-1, with 7 bases matching TRBD1. The CDR3 contains 15 residues. V lost 2 bases to trimming and J lost 1 base; unmatched junction nucleotides: 5. The V gene's germline CDR1 is SGHRS and CDR2 YFSETQ. The CDR3 nucleotides are TGCGCCAGCAGCTTTTCAGGGGGAGCGAACACTGAAGCTTTCTTT. Translating gives CASSFSGGANTEAFF.

The V gene is TRBV19, the J gene TRBJ2-5, with 9 bases that match TRBD1. Germline loops: CDR1 LNHDA, CDR2 SQIVND (reference sequence). The CDR3 is 15 amino acids. With 5 bases clipped from V and 4 bases from J, the junction kept 8 bases outside the gene matches. The CDR3 here is CASSLSTGGIETQYF. For the CDR3, the DNA is TGTGCCAGTAGTCTTTCGACAGGGGGGATAGAGACCCAGTACTTC.

The chain combines TRBV6-5 with TRBJ2-1, with D possibly being TRBD2 (6 bases). The CDR3 runs 12 residues. Trimming stripped 6 bases from V and 5 bases from J, with 8 bases between. Germline lookup yields CDR1 MNHEY and CDR2 SVGAGI. The CDR3 reads CASRREDNEQFF. Written as DNA, the CDR3 is TGTGCCAGCAGGCGGGAAGACAATGAGCAGTTCTTC.

This clone appeared a single time. The rearrangement joins TRBV7-8 to TRBJ2-7; TRBD1 is a possible D gene (5 bases). CDR1 is SGHVS, CDR2 FQNEAQ, per germline. The germline V and J ends were trimmed by 3 bases and 0 bases, with 15 bases remaining between them. The CDR3 runs 16 residues. The CDR3 sequence: CASSFFAQGHSYEQYF. In DNA, the CDR3 is TGTGCCAGCAGCTTTTTTGCCCAGGGTCACTCCTACGAGCAGTACTTC. The full variable domain, its missing parts supplied by reference TRBV7-8 and TRBJ2-7, is GAGVSQSPRYKVAKRGQDVALRCDPISGHVSLFWYQQALGQGPEFLTYFQNEAQLDKSGLPSDRFFAERPEGSVSTLKIQRTQQEDSAVYLCASSFFAQGHSYEQYFGPGTRLTVT.

The chain links TRBV18 to TRBJ2-3; no reliable D call. The V gene lost 3 bases and the J gene lost 4 bases, with 8 bases spanning the gap. Germline V gene sequence: CDR1 KGHSH, CDR2 LQKENI. This CDR3 is built from 13 residues. DNA of the CDR3: TGTGCCAGCTCACCCGCAGGATCAGATACGCAGTATTTT. It translates to CASSPAGSDTQYF.

The chain joins TRBV6-1 to TRBJ2-6; a weak D match, TRBD2 (6 bases). This CDR3 is 15 amino acids long. V lost 3 bases to trimming and J lost 2 bases, with 8 bases between them. In germline, CDR1 is MNHNS, CDR2 SASEGT. CDR3 DNA sequence: TGTGCCAGCAGTGACGGGGGTCCTGGGGCCAACGTCCTGACTTTC. Amino acid sequence: CASSDGGPGANVLTF.

The chain recombines TRBV2 with TRBJ1-1; the D is unclear. This CDR3 is built from 15 residues. The germline V gene encodes CDR1 SNHLY and CDR2 FYNNEI. The V and J ends lost 4 bases and 4 bases respectively, with 16 bases between them. In DNA form, the CDR3 reads TGTGCCAGCAGTGGGGAGCGGATCTGGTTCACTGAAGCTTTCTTT. Protein sequence: CASSGERIWFTEAFF.

V usage is TRBV6-5 and J usage is TRBJ1-6; D gene uncertain. The germline gives CDR1 MNHEY, CDR2 SVGAGI. V was clipped by 6 bases and J by 10 bases, with 19 bases between them. This CDR3 is 15 amino acids long. The CDR3 protein is CASSSAQRGGSPLHF. CDR3 DNA sequence: TGTGCCAGCAGCTCCGCCCAACGGGGTGGGTCACCCCTCCACTTT.

This chain uses TRBV27 with TRBJ1-2, with 10 nucleotides matching TRBD1. With 3 bases clipped from V and 7 bases from J, the junction kept 8 bases outside the gene matches. CDR1 is MNHEY and CDR2 is SMNVEV in the germline V gene (reference sequence). The length of the CDR3 is 15 residues. The CDR3 loop reads CASSFGTGDGSGYTF. The CDR3 region has the DNA TGTGCCAGCAGTTTCGGGACAGGGGATGGGTCTGGCTACACCTTC.

The chain joins TRBV7-3 to TRBJ1-1; tentative D call: TRBD1 (6 bases). The CDR3 is 15 residues long. Germline-derived CDR1 and CDR2 are SGHTA and FQGTGA. Trimming pared 2 bases from V and 1 base from J, leaving 11 bases between. CDR3 nucleotide sequence: TGTGCCAGCAGCTTAGTCGGGGACAAGAACACTGAAGCTTTCTTT. Amino acids: CASSLVGDKNTEAFF.